Shown below are 9 T cell receptor beta chains from a single sample sequenced in a study of cytomegalovirus exposure and HLA in healthy donors (dated by TCRdb to the late 2010s). The library came from the immunoSEQ multiplex PCR assay. The multiplex PCR relied on a mix of 60 forward primers for TCR Vbeta segments and 13 reverse primers for TCR Jbeta segments. What TCRdb holds here is the immuneACCESS table cut down to in-frame rearrangements. Part of the clones is not present; checked against another copy, under half of the missing clones reflect an unresolved V gene, and the others are unexplained. This sample lists fewer than 90,000 clones; about three quarters were detected once. Together, the top ten hold nearly 2.5% of the sample. The sequencing sample was made of PBMCs. Receptor source: a male donor in good health and CMV-seropositive.

Regarding this clone: Other nucleotide sequences from this sample produce the same CDR3. CDR3 DNA sequence: TGTGCCAGCAGCTTAGGTCGTCTGGGGGCAGGGAACACTGAAGCTTTCTTT. It is translated as CASSLGRLGAGNTEAFF. The chain uses TRBV7-6 and TRBJ1-1; D perhaps matches TRBD1 (6 bases). V was clipped by 1 base and J by 1 base, with 16 bases between them. The CDR3 runs to 17 residues. The germline gives CDR1 SGHVS, CDR2 FNYEAQ. The full variable domain, completed using reference TRBV7-6 and TRBJ1-1, is GAGVSQSPRYKVTKRGQDVALRCDPISGHVSLYWYRQALGQGPEFLTYFNYEAQQDKSGLPNDRFSAERPEGSISTLTIQRTEQRDSAMYRCASSLGRLGAGNTEAFFGQGTRLTVV.

The V call is TRBV7-2, the J call TRBJ2-7, with TRBD1 matching 7 bases. Germline V gene sequence: CDR1 SGHTA, CDR2 FQGNSA. Germline trimming cut 1 base from V and 4 bases from J; bases unmatched to any gene: 7. The length of the CDR3 is 15 residues. CDR3 loop: CASSLDRGPVYEQYF. In nucleotides, the CDR3 is TGTGCCAGCAGCTTAGATAGGGGGCCGGTTTACGAGCAGTACTTC.

CDR3 bases: TGCGCCAGCAGCGCACAGGGGTTCTATGAGCAGTTCTTC. Encoded protein: CASSAQGFYEQFF. The V call is TRBV4-3, the J call TRBJ2-1; 7 bases fit TRBD1. Per the germline V gene, CDR1 is LGHNA and CDR2 is YSLEER. There are 13 residues in the CDR3. V lost 5 bases and J lost 8; bases outside the gene matches: 6.

The J gene is TRBJ2-2, the V gene TRBV25-1; 10 positions match TRBD2. CDR1 and CDR2 (germline): MGHDK, SYGVNS. There are 14 residues in the CDR3. V lost 2 bases and J lost 6; bases outside the gene matches: 0. DNA of the CDR3: TGTGCCAGCAGTGAAAGCGGGAGGGCCGGGGAGCTGTTTTTT. It encodes CASSESGRAGELFF.

This clone was detected only a few times. The chain recombines TRBV28 with TRBJ1-6; 7 bases fit TRBD1. V shed 6 bases and J 7 bases; nucleotides not matched to a gene: 6. The CDR3 extends over 14 amino acids. Germline V gene lookup returns CDR1 MDHEN and CDR2 SYDVKM. The CDR3 spells CASRLEGANSPLHF. The CDR3 DNA is TGTGCCAGCAGATTAGAGGGGGCGAATTCACCCCTCCACTTT.

V is TRBV7-2 and J is TRBJ2-1; 9 nucleotides align to TRBD2. With V trimmed by 3 bases and J by 11 bases, 11 bases remained unmatched. This CDR3 contains 15 residues. The germline V gene encodes CDR1 SGHTA and CDR2 FQGNSA. The CDR3 protein is CASSLYVQAGGQQFF. CDR3 bases: TGTGCCAGCAGCTTGTACGTACAAGCGGGAGGCCAGCAGTTCTTC.

The gene calls are TRBV2 and TRBJ2-7; D possibly corresponds to TRBD2 (6 bases). Trimming took off 8 bases at V and 0 bases at J, with 11 bases between the two ends. The germline CDR1 and CDR2 sequences are SNHLY and FYNNEI. This CDR3 region has 13 residues. The chain's CDR3 is CASRPGLSYEQYF. The CDR3 coding sequence is TGTGCCAGCCGTCCGGGACTCTCCTACGAGCAGTACTTC.

This chain joins TRBV5-1 and TRBJ2-7, with unresolved D. Looked up from germline, CDR1 is SGHRS and CDR2 is YFSETQ. Trimming took off 7 bases at V and 5 bases at J, with 16 bases between the two ends. The CDR3 contains 13 residues. In nucleotides, the CDR3 is TGCGCCAGCCCCAATCCTAGAGCCGACGAGCAGTACTTC. Translation gives CASPNPRADEQYF.

The V call is TRBV28, the J call TRBJ1-5, with D unresolved. The CDR3 totals 15 residues. V dropped 5 bases and J dropped 4 bases, with 15 bases sitting between them. CDR1 is MDHEN and CDR2 is SYDVKM in the germline V gene. The CDR3 sequence: CASSPPGGENQPQHF. The CDR3 coding sequence is TGTGCCAGCAGTCCGCCGGGAGGAGAGAATCAGCCCCAGCATTTT.